One sample yielded the 8 T cell receptor beta chains listed below, sequenced in a study (dated by TCRdb to between 2015 and 2017). The protocol used for the library was 5' RACE. The listed sequencing device is Illumina MiSeq. TCRdb reprocessed the public reads (quality trimming at Q25 with fastp, clone calling with MiXCR) and kept in-frame beta chains. Merged by CDR3 protein, the rows form single entries marked with the most common genes and DNA. The sample yields over 9,000 distinct CDR3 sequences; more than 50% were counted once. Together, the top ten hold 6% to 7% of the sample. Sequencing input: tumor-infiltrating memory CD4+ T cells sorted from the breast tumor. The cell subset or site label here, explained by the study, means: memory CD4+ T cells, CD4+CD45RO+CD25-. The receptors come from a female donor with breast cancer.

The chain combines TRBV7-8 with TRBJ2-7, with a possible D match to TRBD1 (6 bases). There are 14 residues in the CDR3. Trimming removed 5 bases at V and 2 bases at J, with 13 bases between. Per germline, CDR1 SGHVS and CDR2 FQNEAQ. In DNA, the CDR3 is TGTGCCAGCAGCGGTTTGGACAGAACCTACGAGCAGTACTTC. The encoded protein is CASSGLDRTYEQYF.

This clonotype occurred a few times. This chain joins TRBV4-1 and TRBJ2-2; D might be TRBD1 (5 bases). Trimming took off 0 bases at V and 4 bases at J, with 15 bases between the two ends. Looked up from germline, CDR1 is MGHRA and CDR2 is YSYEKL. The CDR3 has 17 residues. The CDR3 is CASSQDLRVDVTGELFF. The CDR3 nucleotides are TGCGCCAGCAGCCAAGACCTCAGGGTTGATGTCACCGGGGAGCTGTTTTTT.

The genes are TRBV18 and TRBJ2-7, with a weak D call TRBD2 (5 bases). Per germline, CDR1 KGHSH and CDR2 LQKENI. Trimming left V 0 bases short and J 6 bases short, with 12 bases between. This CDR3 has 14 residues. The CDR3 loop is CASSPPSGFSEQYF. The CDR3 nucleotides are TGTGCCAGCTCACCACCGTCGGGATTTTCCGAGCAGTACTTC.

V usage is TRBV20-1 and J usage is TRBJ1-2; 7 nucleotides line up with TRBD1. Germline lookup yields CDR1 DFQATT and CDR2 SNEGSKA (reference sequence). The CDR3 loop spans 13 amino acids. The ends lost 5 bases at V and 6 bases at J; junction bases unmatched: 9. CDR3 bases: TGCAGTGCTCAGGGGGTAATTGTTAATGGCTACACCTTC. Translating it yields CSAQGVIVNGYTF.

This clonotype was detected only a few times. The genes are TRBV4-2 and TRBJ1-4, with a weak D call TRBD1 (5 bases). This CDR3 spans 15 amino acids. Germline V CDR1 and CDR2: LGHNA, YNFKEQ. V was shortened by 0 bases and J by 5 bases, with 10 bases between the two germline ends. CDR3 sequence reads: CASSQDVRGNEKLFF. In nucleotides, the CDR3 is TGTGCCAGCAGCCAAGATGTACGGGGGAATGAAAAACTGTTTTTT.

The chain combines TRBV12-3 or TRBV12-4 with TRBJ2-2; a weak D match, TRBD1 (7 bases). V was trimmed by 4 bases and J by 5 bases, leaving 14 bases between them. CDR3 length: 15 residues. The CDR3 DNA is TGTGCCAGCAGTTCATCGACAGGGAGGACCGGGGAGCTGTTTTTT. Translated: CASSSSTGRTGELFF.

The V call is TRBV12-3 or TRBV12-4, the J call TRBJ1-3, with D perhaps matching TRBD1 (5 bases). The length of the CDR3 is 13 residues. Trimming took off 3 bases at V and 7 bases at J, with 10 bases between the two ends. CDR3 sequence reads: CASSFQGRNTIYF. The CDR3 DNA reads as TGTGCCAGCAGTTTCCAGGGACGGAACACCATATATTTT.

The table lists this clonotype with a few counts. The chain links TRBV6-2 or TRBV6-3 to TRBJ1-1, with 7 bases that match TRBD1. The CDR3 covers 18 residues. Germline V gene sequence: CDR1 MNHEY, CDR2 SVGEGT. With V trimmed by 4 bases and J by 3 bases, 17 bases remained unmatched. CDR3 sequence: CASSSDTGTAYVYTEAFF. The DNA of the CDR3 is TGTGCCAGCAGTTCAGATACCGGGACAGCTTACGTTTACACTGAAGCTTTCTTT.